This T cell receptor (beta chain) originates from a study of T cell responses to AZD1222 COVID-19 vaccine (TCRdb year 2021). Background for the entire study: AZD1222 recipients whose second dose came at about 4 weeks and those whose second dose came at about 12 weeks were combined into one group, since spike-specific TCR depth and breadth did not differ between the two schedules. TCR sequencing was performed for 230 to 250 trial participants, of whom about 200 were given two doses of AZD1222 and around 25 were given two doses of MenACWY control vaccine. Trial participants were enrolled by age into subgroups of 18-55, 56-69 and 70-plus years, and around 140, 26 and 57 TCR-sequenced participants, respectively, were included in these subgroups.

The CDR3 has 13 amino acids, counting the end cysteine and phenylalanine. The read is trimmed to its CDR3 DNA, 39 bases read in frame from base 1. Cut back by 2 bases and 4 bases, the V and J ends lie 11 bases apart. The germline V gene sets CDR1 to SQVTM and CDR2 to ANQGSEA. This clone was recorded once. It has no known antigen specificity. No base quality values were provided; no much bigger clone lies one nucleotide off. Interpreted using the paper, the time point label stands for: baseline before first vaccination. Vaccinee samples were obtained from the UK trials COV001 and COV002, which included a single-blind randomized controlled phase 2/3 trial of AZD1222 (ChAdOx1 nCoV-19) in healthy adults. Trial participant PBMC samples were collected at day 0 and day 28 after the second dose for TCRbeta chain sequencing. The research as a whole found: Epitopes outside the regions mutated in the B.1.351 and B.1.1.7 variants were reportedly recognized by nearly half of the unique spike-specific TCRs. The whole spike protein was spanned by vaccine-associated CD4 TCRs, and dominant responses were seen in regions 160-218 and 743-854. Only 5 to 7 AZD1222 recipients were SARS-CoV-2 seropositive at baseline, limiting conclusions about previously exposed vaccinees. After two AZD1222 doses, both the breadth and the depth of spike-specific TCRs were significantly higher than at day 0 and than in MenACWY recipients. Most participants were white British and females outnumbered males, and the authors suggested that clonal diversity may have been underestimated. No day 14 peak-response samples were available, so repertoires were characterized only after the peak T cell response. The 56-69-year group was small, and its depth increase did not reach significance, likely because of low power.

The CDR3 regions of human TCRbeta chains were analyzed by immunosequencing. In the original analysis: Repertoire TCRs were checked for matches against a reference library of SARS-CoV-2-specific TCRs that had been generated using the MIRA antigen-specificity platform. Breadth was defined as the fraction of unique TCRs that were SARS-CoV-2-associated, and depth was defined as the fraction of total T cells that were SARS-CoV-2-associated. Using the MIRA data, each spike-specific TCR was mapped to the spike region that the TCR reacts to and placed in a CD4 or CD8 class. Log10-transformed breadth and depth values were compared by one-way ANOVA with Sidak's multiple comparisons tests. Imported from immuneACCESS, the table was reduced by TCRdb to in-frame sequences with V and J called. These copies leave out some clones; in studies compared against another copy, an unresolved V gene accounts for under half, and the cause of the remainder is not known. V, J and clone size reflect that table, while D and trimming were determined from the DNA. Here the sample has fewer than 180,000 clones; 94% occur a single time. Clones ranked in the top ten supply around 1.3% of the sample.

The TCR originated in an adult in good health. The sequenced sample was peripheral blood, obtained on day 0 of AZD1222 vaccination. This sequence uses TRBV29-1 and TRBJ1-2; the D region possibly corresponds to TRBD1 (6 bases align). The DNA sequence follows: TGCAGCGTTGAAAGGGGGGCCGGCTATGGCTACACCTTC. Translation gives CSVERGAGYGYTF.